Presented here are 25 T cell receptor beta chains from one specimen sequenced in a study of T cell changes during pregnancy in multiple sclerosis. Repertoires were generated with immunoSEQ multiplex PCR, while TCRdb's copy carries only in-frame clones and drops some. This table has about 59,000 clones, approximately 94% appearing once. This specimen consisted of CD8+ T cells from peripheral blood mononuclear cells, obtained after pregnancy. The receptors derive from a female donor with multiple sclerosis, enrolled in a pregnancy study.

DNA for the CDR3: TGTGCCAGCAGCTTATGGACTAGCGGGATTGTTGAGCAGTTCTTC. Protein: CASSLWTSGIVEQFF. This rearrangement joins TRBV5-6 to TRBJ2-1, with 12 bases identical to TRBD2. In germline, CDR1 is SGHDT, CDR2 YYEEEE. After removal of 2 bases from V and 9 bases from J, the junction contained 6 bases not matched to a gene. The CDR3 length is 15 residues.

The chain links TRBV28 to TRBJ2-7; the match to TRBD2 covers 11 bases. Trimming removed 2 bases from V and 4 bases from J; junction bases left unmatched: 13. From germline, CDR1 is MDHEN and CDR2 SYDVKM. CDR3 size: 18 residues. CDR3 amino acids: CASSLIPITSGGKYEQYF. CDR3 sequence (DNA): TGTGCCAGCAGTTTAATCCCCATCACTAGCGGGGGCAAATACGAGCAGTACTTC. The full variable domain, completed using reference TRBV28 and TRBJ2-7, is DVKVTQSSRYLVKRTGEKVFLECVQDMDHENMFWYRQDPGLGLRLIYFSYDVKMKEKGDIPEGYSVSREKKERFSLILESASTNQTSMYLCASSLIPITSGGKYEQYFGPGTRLTVT.

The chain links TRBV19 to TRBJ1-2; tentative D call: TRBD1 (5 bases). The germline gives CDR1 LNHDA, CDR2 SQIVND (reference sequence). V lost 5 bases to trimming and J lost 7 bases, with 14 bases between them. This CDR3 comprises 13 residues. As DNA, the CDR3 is TGTGCCAGTAGTCCTGGAGGGGAGGGTGGCTACACCTTC. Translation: CASSPGGEGGYTF.

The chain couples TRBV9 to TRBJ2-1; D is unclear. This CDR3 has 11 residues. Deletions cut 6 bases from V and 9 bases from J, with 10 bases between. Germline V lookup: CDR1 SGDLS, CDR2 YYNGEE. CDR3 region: CASTTFGEQFF. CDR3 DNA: TGTGCCAGCACAACCTTCGGTGAGCAGTTCTTC.

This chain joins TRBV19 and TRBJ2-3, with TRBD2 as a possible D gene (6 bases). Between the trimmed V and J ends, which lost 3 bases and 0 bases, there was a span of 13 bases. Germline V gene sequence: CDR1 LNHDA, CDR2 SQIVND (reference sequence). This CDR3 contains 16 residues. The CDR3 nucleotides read TGTGCCAGTAGTATTTCCGGGGGAGGAAGCACAGATACGCAGTATTTT. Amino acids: CASSISGGGSTDTQYF.

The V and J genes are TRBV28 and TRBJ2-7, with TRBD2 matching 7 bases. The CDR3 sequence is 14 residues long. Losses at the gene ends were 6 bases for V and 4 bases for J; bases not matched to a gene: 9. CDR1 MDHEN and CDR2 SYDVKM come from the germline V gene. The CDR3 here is CASRHTGTTYEQYF. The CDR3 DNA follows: TGTGCCAGCAGACATACCGGGACTACTTACGAGCAGTACTTC.

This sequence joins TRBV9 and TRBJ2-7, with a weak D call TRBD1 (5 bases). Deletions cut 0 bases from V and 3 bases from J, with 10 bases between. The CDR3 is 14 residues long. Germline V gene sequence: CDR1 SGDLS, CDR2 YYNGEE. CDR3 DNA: TGTGCCAGCAGCGTAGGGTCCACAGGCTACGAGCAGTACTTC. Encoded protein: CASSVGSTGYEQYF.

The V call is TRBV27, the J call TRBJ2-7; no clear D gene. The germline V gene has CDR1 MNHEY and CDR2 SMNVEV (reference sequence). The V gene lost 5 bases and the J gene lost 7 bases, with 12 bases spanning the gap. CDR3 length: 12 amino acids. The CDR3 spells CASSGSRWEQYF. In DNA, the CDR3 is TGTGCCAGCAGTGGGTCTAGATGGGAGCAGTACTTC.

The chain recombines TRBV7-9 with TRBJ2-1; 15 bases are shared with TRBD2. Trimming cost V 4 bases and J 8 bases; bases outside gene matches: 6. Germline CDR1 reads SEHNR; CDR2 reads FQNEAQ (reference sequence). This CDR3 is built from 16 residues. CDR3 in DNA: TGTGCCAGCAGCTCCGGACTAGCGGGAGGGCCCGATGAGCAGTTCTTC. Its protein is CASSSGLAGGPDEQFF.

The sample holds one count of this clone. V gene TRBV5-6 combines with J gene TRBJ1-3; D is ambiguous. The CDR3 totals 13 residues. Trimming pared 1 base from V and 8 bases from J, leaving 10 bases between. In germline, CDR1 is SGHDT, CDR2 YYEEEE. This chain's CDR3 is CASSLRVEDTIYF. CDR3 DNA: TGTGCCAGCAGCTTGCGGGTCGAGGACACCATATATTTT.

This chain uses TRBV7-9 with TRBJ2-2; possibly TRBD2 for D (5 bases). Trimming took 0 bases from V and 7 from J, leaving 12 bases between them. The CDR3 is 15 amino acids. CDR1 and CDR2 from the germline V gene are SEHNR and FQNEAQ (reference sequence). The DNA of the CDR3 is TGTGCCAGCAGCTTAGCGGGAGCGCGTGGCGGGGAGCTGTTTTTT. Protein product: CASSLAGARGGELFF.

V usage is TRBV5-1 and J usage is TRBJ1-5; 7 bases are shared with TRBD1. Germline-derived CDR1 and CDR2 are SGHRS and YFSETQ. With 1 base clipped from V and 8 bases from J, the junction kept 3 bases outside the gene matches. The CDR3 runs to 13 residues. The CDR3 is CASSLTGEEPQHF. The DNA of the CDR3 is TGCGCCAGCAGCTTGACAGGGGAGGAGCCCCAGCATTTT.

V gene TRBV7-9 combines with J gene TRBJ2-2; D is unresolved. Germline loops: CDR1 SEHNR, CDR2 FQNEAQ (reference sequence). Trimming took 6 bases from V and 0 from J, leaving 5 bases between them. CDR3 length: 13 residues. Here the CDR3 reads CASSSSNTGELFF. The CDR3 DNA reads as TGTGCCAGCAGTTCATCGAACACCGGGGAGCTGTTTTTT.

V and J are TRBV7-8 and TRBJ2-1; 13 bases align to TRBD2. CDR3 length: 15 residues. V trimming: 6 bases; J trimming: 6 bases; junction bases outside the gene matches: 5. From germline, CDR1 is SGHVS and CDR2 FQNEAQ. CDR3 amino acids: CASRGTSGIGNEQFF. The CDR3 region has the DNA TGTGCCAGCAGAGGGACTAGCGGGATAGGCAATGAGCAGTTCTTC.

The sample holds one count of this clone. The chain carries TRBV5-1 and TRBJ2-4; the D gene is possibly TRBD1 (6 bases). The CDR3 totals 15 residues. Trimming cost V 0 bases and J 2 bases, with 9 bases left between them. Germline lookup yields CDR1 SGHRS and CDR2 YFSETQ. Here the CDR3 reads CASSLAQGTKNIQYF. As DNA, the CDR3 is TGCGCCAGCAGCTTGGCCCAGGGGACCAAAAACATTCAGTACTTC.

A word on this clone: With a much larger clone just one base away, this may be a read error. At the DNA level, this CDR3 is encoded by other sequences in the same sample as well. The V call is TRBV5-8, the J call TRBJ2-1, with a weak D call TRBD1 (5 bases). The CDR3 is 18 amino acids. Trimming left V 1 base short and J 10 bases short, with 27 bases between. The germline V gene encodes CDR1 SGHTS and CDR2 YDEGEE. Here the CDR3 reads CASSLFWLSGASYREQFF. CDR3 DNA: TGTGCCAGCAGCTTGTTTTGGTTATCTGGGGCCTCATATCGAGAGCAGTTCTTC. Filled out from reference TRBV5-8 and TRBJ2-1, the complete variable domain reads EAGVTQSPTHLIKTRGQQATLRCSPISGHTSVYWYQQALGLGLQFLLWYDEGEERNRGNFPPRFSGRQFPNYSSELNVNALELEDSALYLCASSLFWLSGASYREQFFGPGTRLTVL.

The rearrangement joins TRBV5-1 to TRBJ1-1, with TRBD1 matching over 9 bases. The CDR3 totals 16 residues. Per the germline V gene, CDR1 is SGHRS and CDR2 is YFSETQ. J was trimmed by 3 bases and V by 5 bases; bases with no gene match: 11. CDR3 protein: CASSLGQGRSDTEAFF. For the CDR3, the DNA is TGCGCCAGCAGTCTAGGACAGGGGCGATCGGACACTGAAGCTTTCTTT.

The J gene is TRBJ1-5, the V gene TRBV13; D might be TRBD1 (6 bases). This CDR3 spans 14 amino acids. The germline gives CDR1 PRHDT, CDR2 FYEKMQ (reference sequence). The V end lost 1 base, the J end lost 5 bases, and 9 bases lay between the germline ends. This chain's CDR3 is CASSLAGEDQPQHF. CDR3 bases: TGTGCCAGCAGCTTAGCAGGGGAAGATCAGCCCCAGCATTTT.

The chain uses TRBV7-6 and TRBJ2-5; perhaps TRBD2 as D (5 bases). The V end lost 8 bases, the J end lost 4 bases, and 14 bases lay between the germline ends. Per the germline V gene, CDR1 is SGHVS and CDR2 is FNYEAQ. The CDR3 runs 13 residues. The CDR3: CASEPPRAETQYF. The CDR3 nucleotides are TGTGCCAGCGAACCCCCGAGGGCAGAGACCCAGTACTTC.

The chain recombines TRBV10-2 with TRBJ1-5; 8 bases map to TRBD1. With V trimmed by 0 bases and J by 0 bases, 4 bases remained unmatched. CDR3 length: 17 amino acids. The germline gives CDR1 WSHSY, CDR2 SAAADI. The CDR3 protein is CASSESTGAYSNQPQHF. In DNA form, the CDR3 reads TGCGCCAGCAGTGAGTCGACAGGGGCTTATAGCAATCAGCCCCAGCATTTT.

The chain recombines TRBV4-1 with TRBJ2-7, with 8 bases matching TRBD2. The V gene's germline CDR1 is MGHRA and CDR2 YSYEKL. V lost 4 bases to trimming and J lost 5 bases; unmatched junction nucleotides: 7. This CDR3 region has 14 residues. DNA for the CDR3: TGCGCCAGCAGCCTGGGGACTAGTCCCAACGAGCAGTACTTC. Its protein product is CASSLGTSPNEQYF.

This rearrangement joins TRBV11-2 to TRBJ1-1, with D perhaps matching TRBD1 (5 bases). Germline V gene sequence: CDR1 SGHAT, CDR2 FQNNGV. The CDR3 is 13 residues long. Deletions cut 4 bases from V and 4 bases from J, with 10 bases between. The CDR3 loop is CASSSGGATEAFF. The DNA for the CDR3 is TGTGCCAGCAGCTCAGGCGGGGCCACTGAAGCTTTCTTT.

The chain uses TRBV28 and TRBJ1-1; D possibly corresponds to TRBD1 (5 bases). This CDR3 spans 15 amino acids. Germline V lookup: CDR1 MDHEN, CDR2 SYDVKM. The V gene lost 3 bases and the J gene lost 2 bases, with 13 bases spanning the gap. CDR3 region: CASSFFGDSNTEAFF. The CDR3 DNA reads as TGTGCCAGCAGTTTCTTTGGCGACAGCAACACTGAAGCTTTCTTT.

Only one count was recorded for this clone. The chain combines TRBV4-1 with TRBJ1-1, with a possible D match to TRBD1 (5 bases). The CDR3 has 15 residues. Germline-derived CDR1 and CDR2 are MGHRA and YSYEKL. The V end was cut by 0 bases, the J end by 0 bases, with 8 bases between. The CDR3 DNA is TGCGCCAGCAGCCAAGATCAGGGTCTGAACACTGAAGCTTTCTTT. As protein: CASSQDQGLNTEAFF.

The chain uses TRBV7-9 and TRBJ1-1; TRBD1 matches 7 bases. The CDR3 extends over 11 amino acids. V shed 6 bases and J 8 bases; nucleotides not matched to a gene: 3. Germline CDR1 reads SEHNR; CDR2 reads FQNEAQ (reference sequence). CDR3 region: CASRLQGEAFF. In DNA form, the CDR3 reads TGTGCCAGCAGGTTACAGGGGGAAGCTTTCTTT.